What follows is one TCR beta chain and its context. The data are from a study of blood T cell repertoires in COVID-19. Background on the study: Some COVID-19 samples were acute and others convalescent; all came from the United States, Italy and Spain. Sources were T cells, B-cell-depleted T cells, or PBMCs; the material itself was cDNA or gDNA.

The CDR3 runs 15 residues. Per the germline V gene, CDR1 is SGHVS and CDR2 is FQNEAQ. V lost 0 bases to trimming and J lost 5 bases, with 13 bases between them. The authors' processing: By means of reference gene primer amplification, nucleated cell counts were estimated. The protocol was immunoSEQ multiplex PCR, while the TCRdb copy is restricted to in-frame clones and leaves out a portion. V and J calls and clone size are as listed in that table; D and trimming were resolved from the DNA. The data contain about 410,000 clones, roughly 85% of them seen just once; the ten biggest clones take up over 1.1%.

Sample: peripheral blood. This TCR came from a woman aged 25 to 39 with active or convalescent COVID-19. V is TRBV7-8 and J is TRBJ1-1, with D tentatively TRBD1 (5 bases). CDR3 region: CASSLAPGDNTEAFF. In nucleotides, the CDR3 is TGTGCCAGCAGCTTAGCGCCGGGGGATAATACTGAAGCTTTCTTT.